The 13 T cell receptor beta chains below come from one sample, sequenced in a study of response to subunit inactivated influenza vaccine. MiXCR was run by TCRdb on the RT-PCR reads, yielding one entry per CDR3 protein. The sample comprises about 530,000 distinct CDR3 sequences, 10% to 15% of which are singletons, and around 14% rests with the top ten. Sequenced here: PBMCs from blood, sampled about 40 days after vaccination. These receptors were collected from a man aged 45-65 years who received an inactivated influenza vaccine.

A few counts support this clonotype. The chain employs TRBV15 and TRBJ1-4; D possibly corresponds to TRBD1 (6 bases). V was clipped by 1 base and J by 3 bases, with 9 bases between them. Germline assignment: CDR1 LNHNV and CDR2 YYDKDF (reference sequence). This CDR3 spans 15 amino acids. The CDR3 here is CATSRAGGPNEKLFF. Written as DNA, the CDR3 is TGTGCCACCAGCAGAGCGGGGGGCCCTAATGAAAAACTGTTTTTT. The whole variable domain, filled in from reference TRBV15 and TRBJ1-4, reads DAMVIQNPRYQVTQFGKPVTLSCSQTLNHNVMYWYQQKSSQAPKLLFHYYDKDFNNEADTPDNFQSRRPNTSFCFLDIRSPGLGDTAMYLCATSRAGGPNEKLFFGSGTQLSVL.

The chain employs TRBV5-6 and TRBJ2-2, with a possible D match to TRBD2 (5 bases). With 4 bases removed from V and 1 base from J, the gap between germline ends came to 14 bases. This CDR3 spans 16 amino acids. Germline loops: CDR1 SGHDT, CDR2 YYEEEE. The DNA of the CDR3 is TGTGCCAGCAGCCCGAGACTACTCTTGAACACCGGGGAGCTGTTTTTT. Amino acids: CASSPRLLLNTGELFF.

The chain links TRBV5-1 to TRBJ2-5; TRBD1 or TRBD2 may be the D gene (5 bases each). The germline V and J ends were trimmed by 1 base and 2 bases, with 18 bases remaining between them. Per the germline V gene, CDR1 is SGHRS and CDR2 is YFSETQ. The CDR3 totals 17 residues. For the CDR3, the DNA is TGCGCCAGCAGCTTGTCCATCAGGGACCCTTTTCAAGAGACCCAGTACTTC. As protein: CASSLSIRDPFQETQYF.

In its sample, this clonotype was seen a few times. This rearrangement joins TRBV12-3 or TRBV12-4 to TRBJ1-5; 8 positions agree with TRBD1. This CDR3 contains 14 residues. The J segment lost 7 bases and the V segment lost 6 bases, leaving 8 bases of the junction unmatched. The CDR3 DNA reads TGTGCCAGCAGCCCTACAGGGGGGCAGCAGCCCCAGCATTTT. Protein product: CASSPTGGQQPQHF.

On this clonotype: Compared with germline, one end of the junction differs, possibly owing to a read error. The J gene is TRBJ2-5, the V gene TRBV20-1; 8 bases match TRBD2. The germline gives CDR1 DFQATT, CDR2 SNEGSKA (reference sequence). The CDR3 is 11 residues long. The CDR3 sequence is CSARGGGLVGF. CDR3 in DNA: TGCAGTGCTAGAGGCGGGGGACTAGTGGGTTTC.

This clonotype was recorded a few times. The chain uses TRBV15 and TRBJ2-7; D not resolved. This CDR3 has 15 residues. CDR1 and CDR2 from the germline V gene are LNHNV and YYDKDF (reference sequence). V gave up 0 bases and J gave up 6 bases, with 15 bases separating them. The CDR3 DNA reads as TGTGCCACCAGCAGAGATCTGGCAAGGTCGGGCGAGCAGTACTTC. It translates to CATSRDLARSGEQYF.

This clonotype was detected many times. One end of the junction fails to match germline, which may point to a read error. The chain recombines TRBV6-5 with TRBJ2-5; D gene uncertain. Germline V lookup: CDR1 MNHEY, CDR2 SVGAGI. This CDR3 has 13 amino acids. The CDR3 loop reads CASSYVNQETQYF. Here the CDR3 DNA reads TGTGCCAGCAGTTATGTAAACCAGGAGACCCAGTACTTC.

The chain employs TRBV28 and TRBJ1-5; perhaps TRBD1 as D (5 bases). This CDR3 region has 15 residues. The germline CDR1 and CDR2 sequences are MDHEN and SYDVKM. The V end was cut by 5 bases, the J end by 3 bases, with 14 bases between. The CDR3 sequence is CASSPTDGHNQPQHF. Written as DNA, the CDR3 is TGTGCCAGCAGTCCCACCGACGGACACAATCAGCCCCAGCATTTT.

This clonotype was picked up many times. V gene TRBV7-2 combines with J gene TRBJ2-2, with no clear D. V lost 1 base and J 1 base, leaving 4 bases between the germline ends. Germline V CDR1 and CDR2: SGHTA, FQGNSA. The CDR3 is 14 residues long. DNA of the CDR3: TGTGCCAGCAGCTTAGTCAGGAACACCGGGGAGCTGTTTTTT. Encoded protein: CASSLVRNTGELFF.

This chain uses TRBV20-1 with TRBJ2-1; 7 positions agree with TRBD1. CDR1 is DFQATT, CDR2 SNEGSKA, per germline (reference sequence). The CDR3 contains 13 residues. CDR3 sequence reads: CWTDRARRNEQFF. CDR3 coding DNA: TGCTGGACCGACAGGGCACGGCGCAATGAGCAGTTCTTC.

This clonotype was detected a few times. Here the CDR3 reads CASGLTGAKNIQYF. DNA for the CDR3: TGTGCCAGCGGCTTGACGGGAGCCAAAAACATTCAGTACTTC. The chain recombines TRBV6-1 with TRBJ2-4, with D unclear. Trimming pared 8 bases from V and 0 bases from J, leaving 11 bases between. The CDR3 is 14 residues long. Germline V gene lookup returns CDR1 MNHNS and CDR2 SASEGT.

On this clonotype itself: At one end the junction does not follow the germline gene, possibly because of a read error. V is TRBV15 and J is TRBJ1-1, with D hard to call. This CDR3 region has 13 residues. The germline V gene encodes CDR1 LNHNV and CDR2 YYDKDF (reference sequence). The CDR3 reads CATSRGVNAEAFF. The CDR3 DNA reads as TGTGCCACCAGCAGAGGGGTGAACGCTGAAGCTTTCTTT.

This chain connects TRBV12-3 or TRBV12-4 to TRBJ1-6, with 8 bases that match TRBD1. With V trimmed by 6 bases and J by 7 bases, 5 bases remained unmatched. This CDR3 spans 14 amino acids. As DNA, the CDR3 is TGTGCCAGCAGCACGACAGGGGTAAATTCACCCCTCCACTTT. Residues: CASSTTGVNSPLHF.